Shown below are 30 T cell receptor beta chains from a single sample sequenced in a study of T cells after yellow fever vaccination. Using its own MiXCR run on the 5' RACE reads, TCRdb lists one record per CDR3 protein. The repertoire holds 500,000 to 650,000 distinct CDR3 sequences, with around a sixth as singletons. This specimen consisted of PBMCs, obtained 5 days after the first yellow fever vaccination. Receptors were obtained from a man younger than 35 who received the YFV17D yellow fever vaccine.

This clonotype was detected only a few times. The V call is TRBV27, the J call TRBJ2-7; unclear D gene. V was cut by 6 bases and J by 2 bases, with 8 bases left in between. The CDR3 runs 12 residues. Germline-derived CDR1 and CDR2 are MNHEY and SMNVEV (reference sequence). Written as DNA, the CDR3 is TGTGCCAGCAGGGGTGGGGCCTACGAGCAGTACGTC. The encoded protein is CASRGGAYEQYV.

This clonotype has more than one count but fewer than ten. V and J are TRBV18 and TRBJ1-6; D possibly corresponds to TRBD1 (5 bases). The CDR3 loop spans 16 amino acids. Germline CDR1 is KGHSH and CDR2 is LQKENI. V was clipped by 0 bases and J by 7 bases, with 13 bases between them. The CDR3 loop reads CASSPPDSRVNSPLHF. CDR3 DNA: TGTGCCAGCTCACCACCGGATTCCAGGGTAAATTCACCCCTCCACTTT.

The rearrangement uses TRBV14 and TRBJ1-6; D is undetermined. The V end lost 2 bases, the J end lost 5 bases, and 13 bases lay between the germline ends. Germline CDR1 is SGHDN and CDR2 is FVKESK. CDR3 length equals 16 residues. This CDR3 reads CASSQFLTRDNSPLHF. DNA for the CDR3: TGTGCCAGCAGCCAATTTCTTACTCGGGATAATTCACCCCTCCACTTT.

This clonotype was observed a few times. The CDR3: CASSGTVTAPLRGQFF. In DNA, the CDR3 is TGTGCCAGCAGTGGGACGGTAACCGCGCCTCTTAGGGGGCAGTTCTTC. V and J are TRBV6-1 and TRBJ2-1, with D possibly TRBD1 on 5 matching bases. CDR1 is MNHNS, CDR2 SASEGT, per germline. Trimming took 4 bases from V and 12 from J, leaving 25 bases between them. CDR3 length: 16 residues.

The chain recombines TRBV28 with TRBJ2-5; 11 nucleotides match TRBD2. The CDR3 has 15 amino acids. Trimming removed 6 bases from V and 3 bases from J; junction bases left unmatched: 6. The germline gives CDR1 MDHEN, CDR2 SYDVKM. The CDR3 loop is CASSTSGGEKETQYF. CDR3 nucleotides: TGTGCCAGCAGCACTAGCGGGGGAGAAAAAGAGACCCAGTACTTC. Full variable domain (missing parts from reference TRBV28 and TRBJ2-5): DVKVTQSSRYLVKRTGEKVFLECVQDMDHENMFWYRQDPGLGLRLIYFSYDVKMKEKGDIPEGYSVSREKKERFSLILESASTNQTSMYLCASSTSGGEKETQYFGPGTRLLVL.

This chain joins TRBV3-1 and TRBJ1-1, with no clear D. Trimming cost V 4 bases and J 4 bases, with 13 bases left between them. The germline V gene encodes CDR1 LGHDT and CDR2 YNNKEL (reference sequence). The CDR3 is made up of 14 amino acids. The CDR3 loop is CASSRNLSATEAFF. CDR3 coding DNA: TGTGCCAGCAGCCGTAATCTTTCGGCCACTGAAGCTTTCTTT.

V and J are TRBV6-1 and TRBJ1-3; maybe TRBD1 (6 bases). Per germline, CDR1 MNHNS and CDR2 SASEGT. V was pared by 5 bases and J by 0 bases, with 11 bases between. The CDR3 has 15 residues. The CDR3 here is CASSLTDSSGNTIYF. In nucleotides, the CDR3 is TGTGCCAGCAGTCTCACGGACAGCTCTGGAAACACCATATATTTT.

This clonotype was observed a few times. J is TRBJ2-1 and V is TRBV10-2; TRBD2 matches at 8 bases. The trim removed 6 bases at V and 2 bases at J, leaving 3 bases unmatched. The CDR3 runs to 14 residues. Looked up from germline, CDR1 is WSHSY and CDR2 is SAAADI. The CDR3 spells CASRGTSTYNEQFF. CDR3 nucleotides: TGCGCCAGCAGGGGGACTAGTACCTACAATGAGCAGTTCTTC.

At least ten counts were recorded for this clonotype. The chain has TRBV4-1 and TRBJ1-1, with D unresolved. CDR1 is MGHRA, CDR2 YSYEKL, per germline. V lost 1 base, J lost 10 bases, and 13 bases lay in between. The CDR3 consists of 13 residues. CDR3 nucleotides: TGCGCCAGCAGCCAAGTAATCACTGCAGGAGCTTTCTTT. The encoded protein is CASSQVITAGAFF.

Many counts were recorded for this clonotype. V usage is TRBV4-1 and J usage is TRBJ1-1; 9 bases match TRBD1. CDR3 size: 16 residues. The ends lost 1 base at V and 1 base at J; junction bases unmatched: 4. Germline lookup yields CDR1 MGHRA and CDR2 YSYEKL. The CDR3 loop reads CASSQGGTGPNTEAFF. The CDR3, as DNA: TGCGCCAGCAGCCAAGGAGGGACAGGGCCGAACACTGAAGCTTTCTTT.

There are many counts of this clonotype. The chain links TRBV6-2 or TRBV6-3 to TRBJ1-5; D is possibly TRBD1 (5 bases). This CDR3 has 14 amino acids. Per germline, CDR1 MNHEY and CDR2 SVGEGT. Trimming took 6 bases from V and 0 from J, leaving 9 bases between them. The CDR3 nucleotides are TGTGCCAGCAGAGCCGGGGCTAGCAATCAGCCCCAGCATTTT. Amino acids: CASRAGASNQPQHF.

The J gene is TRBJ2-3, the V gene TRBV5-5, with TRBD1 matching over 8 bases. CDR1 SGHKS and CDR2 YYEKEE come from the germline V gene (reference sequence). The V segment lost 4 bases and the J segment 2 bases; nucleotides outside the gene matches: 9. There are 16 residues in the CDR3. CDR3 in amino acids: CASSTRTGSNTDTQYF. In nucleotides, the CDR3 is TGTGCCAGCAGCACGAGGACAGGGTCGAACACAGATACGCAGTATTTT.

This clonotype was seen at least ten times. The chain recombines TRBV5-1 with TRBJ2-4; perhaps TRBD1 as D (6 bases). The CDR3 is 15 amino acids. Trimming took 0 bases from V and 8 from J, leaving 15 bases between them. CDR1 and CDR2 (germline): SGHRS, YFSETQ. The CDR3 protein is CASSLGPTRTDIQYF. CDR3 DNA: TGCGCCAGCAGCTTGGGCCCCACTAGGACAGACATTCAGTACTTC.

J is TRBJ2-4 and V is TRBV20-1; possible D gene TRBD2, 6 bases. The CDR3 extends over 14 amino acids. V was cut by 6 bases and J by 7 bases, with 19 bases left in between. Germline V gene data show CDR1 as DFQATT and CDR2 as SNEGSKA (reference sequence). CDR3 in amino acids: CSAMPGGVDNIQYF. The CDR3 DNA sequence: TGCAGTGCCATGCCGGGCGGGGTAGATAACATTCAGTACTTC.

The chain combines TRBV4-3 with TRBJ1-3, with 9 bases that match TRBD1. This CDR3 is 16 amino acids long. The germline CDR1 and CDR2 sequences are LGHNA and YSLEER. V was pared by 1 base and J by 0 bases, with 1 base of the junction left unmatched. The CDR3 DNA reads as TGCGCCAGCAGCCAAGCACAGGGGGCCTCTGGAAACACCATATATTTT. Translated, it gives CASSQAQGASGNTIYF.

CDR3 sequence (DNA): TGTGCCAGCAGCTTATGGGGACCCACAGATACGCAGTATTTT. Encoded protein: CASSLWGPTDTQYF. V usage is TRBV7-8 and J usage is TRBJ2-3; the D call may be TRBD1 or TRBD2 (5 bases each). CDR1 and CDR2 from the germline V gene are SGHVS and FQNEAQ. Between the trimmed V and J ends, which lost 2 bases and 2 bases, there was a span of 8 bases. The CDR3 contains 14 residues.

DNA for the CDR3: TGCAGTGCTAGAGAACGGGACAGGGACTCCTACGAGCAGTACTTC. It is translated as CSARERDRDSYEQYF. V is TRBV20-1 and J is TRBJ2-7, with 9 bases matching TRBD1. Germline lookup yields CDR1 DFQATT and CDR2 SNEGSKA (reference sequence). The CDR3 consists of 15 residues. The trim removed 0 bases at V and 0 bases at J, leaving 3 bases unmatched.

In this sample, this clonotype turned up a few times. J is TRBJ2-7 and V is TRBV5-6; D may be TRBD1 (5 bases). Germline V gene lookup returns CDR1 SGHDT and CDR2 YYEEEE. The V and J ends lost 5 bases and 2 bases respectively, with 17 bases between them. CDR3 length equals 15 residues. CDR3 coding DNA: TGTGCCAGCAGGTCGAGAGGTCAGGGAACCTACGAGCAGTACTTC. This codes for CASRSRGQGTYEQYF. Using reference TRBV5-6 and TRBJ2-7 for the parts outside the CDR3, the full variable domain is DAGVTQSPTHLIKTRGQQVTLRCSPKSGHDTVSWYQQALGQGPQFIFQYYEEEERQRGNFPDRFSGHQFPNYSSELNVNALLLGDSALYLCASRSRGQGTYEQYFGPGTRLTVT.

The genes are TRBV5-1 and TRBJ2-1; 8 bases are a match to TRBD2. Germline CDR1 is SGHRS and CDR2 is YFSETQ. The CDR3 is 16 amino acids. V lost 4 bases to trimming and J lost 0 bases; unmatched junction nucleotides: 6. Written as DNA, the CDR3 is TGCGCCAGCAGCCCTAGCGGGTCCGGCTCCTACAATGAGCAGTTCTTC. This codes for CASSPSGSGSYNEQFF. The complete variable domain, with remaining parts taken from reference TRBV5-1 and TRBJ2-1, reads KAGVTQTPRYLIKTRGQQVTLSCSPISGHRSVSWYQQTPGQGLQFLFEYFSETQRNKGNFPGRFSGRQFSNSRSEMNVSTLELGDSALYLCASSPSGSGSYNEQFFGPGTRLTVL.

The CDR3 nucleotides are TGTGCCAGTAGTATAAGAGGTGGCCCCACAGATACGCAGTATTTT. Protein product: CASSIRGGPTDTQYF. The gene calls are TRBV19 and TRBJ2-3; no clear D gene. The germline gives CDR1 LNHDA, CDR2 SQIVND (reference sequence). This CDR3 is built from 15 residues. The V end lost 2 bases, the J end lost 2 bases, and 11 bases lay between the germline ends.

This clonotype has a handful of counts. The rearrangement joins TRBV28 to TRBJ1-2; D is undetermined. Germline V gene sequence: CDR1 MDHEN, CDR2 SYDVKM. V was shortened by 5 bases and J by 5 bases, with 15 bases between the two germline ends. This CDR3 region has 14 residues. The CDR3 protein is CASSNAVRAYGYTF. CDR3 nucleotides: TGTGCCAGCAGTAATGCGGTGAGGGCTTATGGCTACACCTTC.

This clonotype has more than one count but fewer than ten. This chain connects TRBV27 to TRBJ1-2; 7 nucleotides agree with TRBD1. V lost 3 bases, J lost 5 bases, and 12 bases stayed unmatched. The CDR3 is 16 amino acids. The germline V gene has CDR1 MNHEY and CDR2 SMNVEV (reference sequence). The CDR3 region has the DNA TGTGCCAGCAGTTTCCAACACCCAGGGGGACCATATGGCTACACCTTC. Translating it yields CASSFQHPGGPYGYTF.

The V call is TRBV5-1, the J call TRBJ2-2; unclear D gene. The CDR3 has 14 amino acids. Trimming cost V 1 base and J 4 bases, with 8 bases left between them. CDR1 and CDR2 (germline): SGHRS, YFSETQ. The CDR3 DNA follows: TGCGCCAGCAGCTTGTCCAGCGTCACCGGGGAGCTGTTTTTT. It encodes CASSLSSVTGELFF.

V is TRBV4-1 and J is TRBJ2-3, with TRBD2 matching 14 bases. J gave up 2 bases and V 3 bases, and 7 bases lay outside the gene matches. Germline V CDR1 and CDR2: MGHRA, YSYEKL. The CDR3 runs 18 residues. CDR3 residues: CASSQEGLAGGSTDTQYF. The CDR3 DNA is TGCGCCAGCAGCCAGGAAGGACTAGCGGGGGGTTCCACAGATACGCAGTATTTT.

This clonotype has a handful of counts. The genes are TRBV11-2 and TRBJ2-1, with D possibly TRBD1 on 6 matching bases. With 5 bases removed from V and 0 bases from J, the gap between germline ends came to 20 bases. Germline CDR1 and CDR2: SGHAT and FQNNGV. The CDR3 contains 18 residues. The CDR3 is CASSPLGAQVSSYNEQFF. CDR3 nucleotides: TGTGCCAGCAGCCCACTGGGGGCCCAGGTCAGCTCCTACAATGAGCAGTTCTTC.

The chain employs TRBV7-6 and TRBJ1-5; D unclear. CDR1 SGHVS and CDR2 FNYEAQ come from the germline V gene. CDR3 length: 16 amino acids. Deletions cut 3 bases from V and 4 bases from J, with 16 bases between. The CDR3 nucleotides read TGTGCCAGCAGCTTGGGGATATTTACACCTAATCAGCCCCAGCATTTT. This sequence encodes CASSLGIFTPNQPQHF.

This clonotype was observed a handful of times. The chain recombines TRBV20-1 with TRBJ1-5; possible D gene TRBD1, 6 bases. The CDR3 contains 12 residues. V lost 5 bases and J 12 bases, leaving 17 bases between the germline ends. Germline loops: CDR1 DFQATT, CDR2 SNEGSKA (reference sequence). DNA for the CDR3: TGCAGTGCTTCCGCAGGGGTGAGAAACCAGCATTTT. Its translation: CSASAGVRNQHF.

The chain combines TRBV4-3 with TRBJ2-2, with 8 positions matching TRBD2. The CDR3 extends over 16 amino acids. Germline CDR1 is LGHNA and CDR2 is YSLEER. Unmatched junction bases numbered 4, after V lost 0 bases and J lost 4 bases. The CDR3 is CASSQETGGITGELFF. The CDR3 nucleotides are TGCGCCAGCAGCCAAGAGACGGGGGGGATCACCGGGGAGCTGTTTTTT.

This clonotype was seen only a few times. V is TRBV2 and J is TRBJ1-2; tentatively, D is TRBD1 (5 bases). CDR3 size: 12 residues. V was pared by 10 bases and J by 10 bases, with 19 bases between. Germline V CDR1 and CDR2: SNHLY, FYNNEI. The CDR3 region is CATGGETFFYTF. Here the CDR3 DNA reads TGTGCCACCGGAGGGGAGACCTTCTTCTACACCTTC.

This clonotype came up many times. This rearrangement joins TRBV7-9 to TRBJ1-2; TRBD1 might be the D (5 bases). V was cut by 0 bases and J by 4 bases, with 9 bases left in between. The CDR3 is 14 amino acids. Germline-derived CDR1 and CDR2 are SEHNR and FQNEAQ (reference sequence). CDR3 sequence: CASSLAGATYGYTF. The CDR3 bases are TGTGCCAGCAGCTTAGCAGGGGCCACCTATGGCTACACCTTC.